A selection of T cell receptor beta chains follows, all from one sample in a study of cytomegalovirus exposure and HLA in healthy donors. The data were produced by immunoSEQ multiplex PCR, yet TCRdb's version contains in-frame clones alone and is incomplete. The sample carries 100,000 to 150,000 clones, more than 60% recorded once. The sequencing input was PBMCs. The receptors stem from a young woman in good health and CMV-seronegative. Both conserved end residues are part of each CDR3. The order of the fields is J gene, clone size, V gene, D gene, CDR3 DNA, CDR3 protein. D genes are given only for firm matches. A clone size is listed for some rows: how often the clone was seen (once, few, many), or a class if it is expanded.

J gene: TRBJ2-1
clone size: -
V gene: TRBV5-4
D gene: TRBD2
CDR3 DNA: TGTGCCAGCACCGGGACTAAATCCTACAATGAGCAGTTCTTC
CDR3 protein: CASTGTKSYNEQFF

J gene: TRBJ2-3
clone size: -
V gene: TRBV7-2
D gene: -
CDR3 DNA: TGTGCCAGCACCCTCCGGTGGGGGGGCTACACAGATACGCAGTATTTT
CDR3 protein: CASTLRWGGYTDTQYF

J gene: TRBJ2-5
clone size: -
V gene: TRBV28
D gene: TRBD1
CDR3 DNA: TGTGCCAGCAGTCAAGGGGGCGCCGGGGAGACCCAGTACTTC
CDR3 protein: CASSQGGAGETQYF

J gene: TRBJ2-3
clone size: once
V gene: TRBV5-1
D gene: -
CDR3 DNA: TGCGCCAGCAGCCCATATCAGCGGGGCACAGATACGCAGTATTTT
CDR3 protein: CASSPYQRGTDTQYF

J gene: TRBJ2-1
clone size: -
V gene: TRBV4-1
D gene: -
CDR3 DNA: TGCGCCAGCAGCCAAGGGCAGGGCACCTACAATGAGCAGTTCTTC
CDR3 protein: CASSQGQGTYNEQFF

J gene: TRBJ1-1
clone size: -
V gene: TRBV5-6
D gene: -
CDR3 DNA: TGTGCCAGCAGCTTGTTTAGTTCGGGGTTCGGCACTGAAGCTTTCTTT
CDR3 protein: CASSLFSSGFGTEAFF

J gene: TRBJ1-6
clone size: -
V gene: TRBV19
D gene: TRBD1
CDR3 DNA: TGTGCCAGTAGTTCCGTGGACAGGGCGGGTTCACCCCTCCACTTT
CDR3 protein: CASSSVDRAGSPLHF

J gene: TRBJ1-4
clone size: few
V gene: TRBV14
D gene: -
CDR3 DNA: TGTGCCAGCAGCCGGAGGAAAACAGTTAATGAAAAACTGTTTTTT
CDR3 protein: CASSRRKTVNEKLFF

J gene: TRBJ1-6
clone size: -
V gene: TRBV6-4
D gene: TRBD1
CDR3 DNA: TGTGCCAGCAGTGGGACAGGGGGTAATTCACCCCTCCACTTT
CDR3 protein: CASSGTGGNSPLHF

J gene: TRBJ2-1
clone size: few
V gene: TRBV2
D gene: TRBD2
CDR3 DNA: TGTGCCAGTAGGCTAGCGGGGACTGAGCAGTTCTTC
CDR3 protein: CASRLAGTEQFF

J gene: TRBJ2-6
clone size: -
V gene: TRBV6-5
D gene: TRBD1
CDR3 DNA: TGTGCCAGCAGTTACCGAGGACAGGGAAGGGCCAACGTCCTGACTTTC
CDR3 protein: CASSYRGQGRANVLTF

J gene: TRBJ2-5
clone size: -
V gene: TRBV7-6
D gene: TRBD2
CDR3 DNA: TGTGCCAGCAGCCTGAACGGGGGGGAGACCCAGTACTTC
CDR3 protein: CASSLNGGETQYF

J gene: TRBJ1-2
clone size: -
V gene: TRBV28
D gene: -
CDR3 DNA: TGTGCCAGCAGTTTAAATTTAGGGGACTATGGCTACACCTTC
CDR3 protein: CASSLNLGDYGYTF

J gene: TRBJ1-5
clone size: -
V gene: TRBV12-5
D gene: -
CDR3 DNA: TGTGCTAGTGGTTTTAGCGGGGACCACGGGCCCCAGCATTTT
CDR3 protein: CASGFSGDHGPQHF

J gene: TRBJ2-2
clone size: -
V gene: TRBV5-4
D gene: TRBD2
CDR3 DNA: TGTGCCAGCAGCACGAAAAGACTAGCGGGATCCGGGGAGCTGTTTTTT
CDR3 protein: CASSTKRLAGSGELFF

J gene: TRBJ1-1
clone size: -
V gene: TRBV10-2
D gene: -
CDR3 DNA: TGCGCCAGCAGTGAGTTATTAACTTCGGGACTGCGTGACTTT
CDR3 protein: CASSELLTSGLRDF

J gene: TRBJ2-7
clone size: -
V gene: TRBV5-1
D gene: -
CDR3 DNA: TGCGCCAGCAGACAGAGCGGTTACGAGCAGTACTTC
CDR3 protein: CASRQSGYEQYF

J gene: TRBJ2-2
clone size: -
V gene: TRBV25-1
D gene: TRBD2
CDR3 DNA: TGTGCCAGCAGTGTACGGGGGGACGCGAACACCGGGGAGCTGTTTTTT
CDR3 protein: CASSVRGDANTGELFF

J gene: TRBJ1-2
clone size: -
V gene: TRBV28
D gene: TRBD1
CDR3 DNA: TGTGCCAGCAGTTCCGAGGGGGCGTTCCATGGCTACACCTTC
CDR3 protein: CASSSEGAFHGYTF

J gene: TRBJ2-1
clone size: -
V gene: TRBV4-2
D gene: TRBD2
CDR3 DNA: TGTGCCAGCAGCCAAGATCGACTAGCGGGAGACCTGAGCTCCTACAATGAGCAGTTCTTC
CDR3 protein: CASSQDRLAGDLSSYNEQFF

J gene: TRBJ1-5
clone size: -
V gene: TRBV7-9
D gene: -
CDR3 DNA: TGTGCCAGCAGCTCAGGTGTACATCAGCCCCAGCATTTT
CDR3 protein: CASSSGVHQPQHF

J gene: TRBJ1-1
clone size: -
V gene: TRBV7-8
D gene: -
CDR3 DNA: TGTGCCAGCAGCGCCGAACAGGGTGGGAGAACTGAAGCTTTCTTT
CDR3 protein: CASSAEQGGRTEAFF

J gene: TRBJ2-7
clone size: -
V gene: TRBV7-9
D gene: TRBD2
CDR3 DNA: TGTGCCAGCAGCTTTGGGCGGGAGGGCCCCGAGCAGTACTTC
CDR3 protein: CASSFGREGPEQYF

J gene: TRBJ2-2
clone size: -
V gene: TRBV7-9
D gene: TRBD2
CDR3 DNA: TGTGCCAGCAGCCATGCTAGCGGGAGGGATACCGGGGAGCTGTTTTTT
CDR3 protein: CASSHASGRDTGELFF

J gene: TRBJ2-2
clone size: -
V gene: TRBV29-1
D gene: -
CDR3 DNA: TGCAGCACTGAAGGGGCTTACGGGGAGCTGTTTTTT
CDR3 protein: CSTEGAYGELFF

J gene: TRBJ1-1
clone size: -
V gene: TRBV13
D gene: -
CDR3 DNA: TGTGCCAGCAGCTCCCGGACTTTCACTGAAGCTTTCTTT
CDR3 protein: CASSSRTFTEAFF

J gene: TRBJ1-4
clone size: -
V gene: TRBV27
D gene: -
CDR3 DNA: TGTGCCAGCAGTTTAGTCAGGGATGAAAAACTGTTTTTT
CDR3 protein: CASSLVRDEKLFF

J gene: TRBJ1-1
clone size: -
V gene: TRBV2
D gene: -
CDR3 DNA: TGTGCCAGCAGTGCCAGGGAGAACACTGAAGCTTTCTTT
CDR3 protein: CASSARENTEAFF

J gene: TRBJ2-7
clone size: -
V gene: TRBV2
D gene: -
CDR3 DNA: TGTGCCAGCAGCAAATCCTACTACGAGCAGTACTTC
CDR3 protein: CASSKSYYEQYF

J gene: TRBJ1-1
clone size: -
V gene: TRBV7-9
D gene: TRBD1
CDR3 DNA: TGTGCCAGCATTCCAGCAGGGGGCACACCGAACACTGAAGCTTTCTTT
CDR3 protein: CASIPAGGTPNTEAFF

J gene: TRBJ1-2
clone size: -
V gene: TRBV6-1
D gene: TRBD1
CDR3 DNA: TGTGCCAGCACGCGACAGGGGAATTCCTATGGCTACACCTTC
CDR3 protein: CASTRQGNSYGYTF

J gene: TRBJ2-5
clone size: few
V gene: TRBV5-1
D gene: TRBD2
CDR3 DNA: TGCGCCAGCAGCTTTAGCGGGAGGGGAGAGACCCAGTACTTC
CDR3 protein: CASSFSGRGETQYF

J gene: TRBJ1-1
clone size: -
V gene: TRBV30
D gene: -
CDR3 DNA: TGTGCCTGGAGTGTACTTGGCACTGAAGCTTTCTTT
CDR3 protein: CAWSVLGTEAFF

J gene: TRBJ2-3
clone size: -
V gene: TRBV4-1
D gene: TRBD2
CDR3 DNA: TGCGCCAGCAGCCAAGAGACTAGCGGGAGGGCCCTCGGTACGCAGTATTTT
CDR3 protein: CASSQETSGRALGTQYF

J gene: TRBJ2-1
clone size: few
V gene: TRBV5-1
D gene: -
CDR3 DNA: TGCGCCAGCTCCCAACAGGGGGGGTACCCACTCTCCTACAATGAGCAGTTCTTC
CDR3 protein: CASSQQGGYPLSYNEQFF

J gene: TRBJ2-7
clone size: -
V gene: TRBV6-5
D gene: -
CDR3 DNA: TGTGCCACCTATCCGCAGGGGAAACGGTACGAGCAGTACTTC
CDR3 protein: CATYPQGKRYEQYF

J gene: TRBJ2-5
clone size: -
V gene: TRBV4-2
D gene: TRBD1
CDR3 DNA: TGTGCCAGCAGCCAAGTGGGAGACAGGGCGGAGACCCAGTACTTC
CDR3 protein: CASSQVGDRAETQYF